A selection of T cell receptor beta chains follows, all from one sample in a study of blood T cell repertoires in COVID-19. Clones were sequenced by immunoSEQ multiplex PCR, and TCRdb holds only the in-frame ones, with some missing. The table shows approximately 380,000 clones, with 85% occurring only once. Sequencing input: peripheral blood. These receptors all stem from a woman between 18 and 30 years old with acute or convalescent COVID-19. Each CDR3 is given with its conserved first and last residue. D genes are given only for firm matches. Expanded clones get a size class; other rows say once, few or many, or leave the size out.

J,size,D,V,CDR3,DNA
TRBJ2-5,.,.,TRBV21-1,CASSSPESSGRANAETQYF,TGTGCCAGCAGCAGCCCGGAGAGTAGCGGGAGGGCCAATGCAGAGACCCAGTACTTC
TRBJ1-2,.,.,TRBV9,CASSGDTYGYTF,TGTGCCAGCAGCGGGGACACCTATGGCTACACCTTC
TRBJ1-6,few,.,TRBV19,CASSSDTHNSPLHF,TGTGCCAGTAGTTCCGACACGCATAATTCACCCCTCCACTTT
TRBJ2-7,.,TRBD1,TRBV9,CASSVTGEPSYEQYF,TGTGCCAGCAGCGTCACAGGGGAGCCCTCCTACGAGCAGTACTTC
TRBJ1-1,.,TRBD1,TRBV18,CASSDFRGIAFF,TGTGCCAGCTCAGACTTCAGGGGGATAGCTTTCTTT
TRBJ1-3,.,TRBD1,TRBV7-3,CASSLGQGSGNTIYF,TGTGCCAGCAGCTTAGGACAGGGATCCGGAAACACCATATATTTT
TRBJ1-3,.,TRBD1,TRBV30,CAWSGDRGPGNTIYF,TGTGCCTGGAGCGGAGACAGGGGGCCTGGAAACACCATATATTTT
TRBJ1-3,.,.,TRBV4-1,CASSQVWGRDSGNTIYF,TGCGCCAGCAGCCAAGTGTGGGGCAGAGACTCTGGAAACACCATATATTTT
TRBJ2-5,.,TRBD1,TRBV5-4,CASSLVGQGRSETQYF,TGTGCCAGCAGCTTGGTGGGACAGGGGAGATCAGAGACCCAGTACTTC
TRBJ1-2,.,TRBD1,TRBV5-5,CASSSIQGAGSYGYTF,TGTGCCAGCAGCAGCATCCAGGGGGCGGGTTCCTATGGCTACACCTTC
TRBJ2-1,.,TRBD2,TRBV27,CASTARGGGYNEQFF,TGTGCCAGCACCGCTCGGGGCGGGGGCTACAATGAGCAGTTCTTC
TRBJ2-5,once,TRBD2,TRBV2,CASSLQRGNQETQYF,TGTGCCAGCAGTCTCCAGCGGGGCAACCAAGAGACCCAGTACTTC
TRBJ1-1,.,.,TRBV28,CASSLTAEKPEAFF,TGTGCCAGCAGTTTAACCGCGGAAAAACCTGAAGCTTTCTTT
TRBJ2-6,.,TRBD1,TRBV19,CASSVGTGKSGANVLTF,TGTGCCAGTAGTGTAGGGACAGGGAAGTCCGGGGCCAACGTCCTGACTTTC
TRBJ1-1,.,.,TRBV5-4,CASSGLLTEAFF,TGTGCCAGCAGCGGGCTCCTCACTGAAGCTTTCTTT
TRBJ1-1,.,.,TRBV30,CAWSRWGANEAFF,TGTGCCTGGAGTCGCTGGGGCGCAAATGAAGCTTTCTTT
TRBJ1-1,.,.,TRBV12-2,CASRLIGTGNTEAFF,TGTGCAAGTCGCCTCATAGGGACAGGCAACACTGAAGCTTTCTTT
TRBJ2-2,few,TRBD2,TRBV28,CASRLGTSGYTGELFF,TGTGCCAGCAGATTGGGGACTAGCGGGTACACCGGGGAGCTGTTTTTT
TRBJ1-2,.,.,TRBV27,CASSSRGEWYGYTF,TGTGCCAGCAGTTCCCGGGGTGAGTGGTATGGCTACACCTTC
TRBJ2-5,once,.,TRBV5-1,CASRAGTTEETQYF,TGCGCCAGCAGGGCAGGTACAACCGAAGAGACCCAGTACTTC
TRBJ2-7,.,.,TRBV24-1,CATEYAYF,TGTGCCACGGAGTATGCGTACTTC